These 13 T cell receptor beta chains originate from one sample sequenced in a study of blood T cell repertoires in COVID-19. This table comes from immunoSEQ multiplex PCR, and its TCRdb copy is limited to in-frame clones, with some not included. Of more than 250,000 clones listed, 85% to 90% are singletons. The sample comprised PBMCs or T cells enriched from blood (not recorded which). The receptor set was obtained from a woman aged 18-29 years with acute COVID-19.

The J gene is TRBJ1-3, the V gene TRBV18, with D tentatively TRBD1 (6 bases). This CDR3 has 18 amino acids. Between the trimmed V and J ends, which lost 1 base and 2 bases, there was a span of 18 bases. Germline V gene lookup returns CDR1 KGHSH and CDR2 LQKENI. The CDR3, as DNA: TGTGCCAGCTCACCACGCGGGGGATTGGGGGCAGCTGGAAACACCATATATTTT. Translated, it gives CASSPRGGLGAAGNTIYF. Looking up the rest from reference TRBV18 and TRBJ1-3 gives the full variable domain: NAGVMQNPRHLVRRRGQEARLRCSPMKGHSHVYWYRQLPEEGLKFMVYLQKENIIDESGMPKERFSAEFPKEGPSILRIQQVVRGDSAAYFCASSPRGGLGAAGNTIYFGEGSWLTVV.

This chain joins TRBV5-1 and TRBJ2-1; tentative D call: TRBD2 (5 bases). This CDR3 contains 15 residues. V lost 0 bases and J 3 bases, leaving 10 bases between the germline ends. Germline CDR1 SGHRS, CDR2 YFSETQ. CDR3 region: CASSLESGFYNEQFF. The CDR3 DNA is TGCGCCAGCAGCTTGGAAAGCGGATTCTACAATGAGCAGTTCTTC. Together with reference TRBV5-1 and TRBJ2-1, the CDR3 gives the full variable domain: KAGVTQTPRYLIKTRGQQVTLSCSPISGHRSVSWYQQTPGQGLQFLFEYFSETQRNKGNFPGRFSGRQFSNSRSEMNVSTLELGDSALYLCASSLESGFYNEQFFGPGTRLTVL.

The CDR3 loop is CASSQVGGLAGNEQFF. CDR3 DNA: TGTGCCAGCAGCCAAGTGGGAGGGCTAGCGGGGAATGAGCAGTTCTTC. V gene TRBV3-1 (or the pseudogene TRBV3-2) combines with J gene TRBJ2-1, with TRBD2 identical over 9 bases. With 1 base clipped from V and 7 bases from J, the junction kept 8 bases outside the gene matches. CDR1 LGHDT and CDR2 YNNKEL come from the germline V gene (reference sequence). CDR3 length equals 16 residues.

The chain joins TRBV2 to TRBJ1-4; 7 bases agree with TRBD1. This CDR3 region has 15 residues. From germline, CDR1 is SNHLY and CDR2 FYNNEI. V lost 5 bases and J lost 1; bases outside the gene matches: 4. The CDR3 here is CASSRTGLTNEKLFF. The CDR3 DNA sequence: TGTGCCAGCAGTAGGACAGGCCTAACTAATGAAAAACTGTTTTTT.

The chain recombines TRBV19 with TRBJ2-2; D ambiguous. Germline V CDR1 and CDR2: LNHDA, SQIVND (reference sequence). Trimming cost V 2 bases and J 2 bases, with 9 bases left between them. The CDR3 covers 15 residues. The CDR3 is CASSIFGPNTGELFF. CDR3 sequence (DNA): TGTGCCAGTAGTATATTTGGGCCTAACACCGGGGAGCTGTTTTTT. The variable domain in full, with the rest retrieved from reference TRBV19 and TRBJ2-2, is DGGITQSPKYLFRKEGQNVTLSCEQNLNHDAMYWYRQDPGQGLRLIYYSQIVNDFQKGDIAEGYSVSREKKESFPLTVTSAQKNPTAFYLCASSIFGPNTGELFFGEGSRLTVL.

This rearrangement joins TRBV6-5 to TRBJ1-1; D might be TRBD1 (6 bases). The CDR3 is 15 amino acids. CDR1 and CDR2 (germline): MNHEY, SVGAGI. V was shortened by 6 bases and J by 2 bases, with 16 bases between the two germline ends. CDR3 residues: CASSPWQGLNTEAFF. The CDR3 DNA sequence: TGTGCCAGCAGCCCCTGGCAGGGGTTAAACACTGAAGCTTTCTTT.

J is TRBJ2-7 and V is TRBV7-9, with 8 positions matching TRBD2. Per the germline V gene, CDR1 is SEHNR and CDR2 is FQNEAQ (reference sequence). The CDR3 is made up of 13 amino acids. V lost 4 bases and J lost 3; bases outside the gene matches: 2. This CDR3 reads CASSYGGDYEQYF. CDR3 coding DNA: TGTGCCAGCAGCTACGGGGGGGACTACGAGCAGTACTTC.

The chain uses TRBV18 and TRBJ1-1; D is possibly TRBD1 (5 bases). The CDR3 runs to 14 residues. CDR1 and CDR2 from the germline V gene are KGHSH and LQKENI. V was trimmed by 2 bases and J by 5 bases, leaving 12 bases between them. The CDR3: CASSPAGRRTEAFF. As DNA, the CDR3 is TGTGCCAGCTCACCAGCGGGGCGGAGAACTGAAGCTTTCTTT.

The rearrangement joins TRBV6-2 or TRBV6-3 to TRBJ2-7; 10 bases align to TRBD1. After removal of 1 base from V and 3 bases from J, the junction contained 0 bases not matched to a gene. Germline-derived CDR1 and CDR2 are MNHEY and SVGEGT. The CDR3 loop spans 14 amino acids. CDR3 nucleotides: TGTGCCAGCAGTTACTGGGACAGGGGCTACGAGCAGTACTTC. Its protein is CASSYWDRGYEQYF.

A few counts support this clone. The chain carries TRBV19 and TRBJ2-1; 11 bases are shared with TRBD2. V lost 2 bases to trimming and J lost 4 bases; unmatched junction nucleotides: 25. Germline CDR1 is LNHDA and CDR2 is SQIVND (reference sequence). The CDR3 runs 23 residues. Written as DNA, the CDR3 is TGTGCCAGTAGTATACCCCGACTAGCGGGATCGGGACGGGTTGGAGGCAGGTACAATGAGCAGTTCTTC. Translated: CASSIPRLAGSGRVGGRYNEQFF.

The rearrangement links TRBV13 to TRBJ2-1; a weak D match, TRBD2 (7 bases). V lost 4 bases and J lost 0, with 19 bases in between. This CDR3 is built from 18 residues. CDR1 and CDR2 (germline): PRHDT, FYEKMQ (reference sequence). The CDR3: CASSSPGGPGSSYNEQFF. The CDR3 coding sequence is TGTGCCAGCAGCTCCCCCGGGGGGCCAGGGAGCTCCTACAATGAGCAGTTCTTC.

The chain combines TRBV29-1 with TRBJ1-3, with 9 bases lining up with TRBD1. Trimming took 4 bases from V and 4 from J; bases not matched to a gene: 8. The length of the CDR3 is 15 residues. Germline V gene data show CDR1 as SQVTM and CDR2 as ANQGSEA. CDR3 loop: CSVVPGQGSGNTIYF. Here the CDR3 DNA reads TGCAGCGTTGTCCCGGGACAGGGCTCGGGAAACACCATATATTTT.

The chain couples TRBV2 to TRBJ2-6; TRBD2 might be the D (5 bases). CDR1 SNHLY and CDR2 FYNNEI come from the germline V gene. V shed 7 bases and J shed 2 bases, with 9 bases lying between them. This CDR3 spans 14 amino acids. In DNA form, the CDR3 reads TGTGCCAGCACCAGCGGTACTGGGGCCAACGTCCTGACTTTC. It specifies CASTSGTGANVLTF.